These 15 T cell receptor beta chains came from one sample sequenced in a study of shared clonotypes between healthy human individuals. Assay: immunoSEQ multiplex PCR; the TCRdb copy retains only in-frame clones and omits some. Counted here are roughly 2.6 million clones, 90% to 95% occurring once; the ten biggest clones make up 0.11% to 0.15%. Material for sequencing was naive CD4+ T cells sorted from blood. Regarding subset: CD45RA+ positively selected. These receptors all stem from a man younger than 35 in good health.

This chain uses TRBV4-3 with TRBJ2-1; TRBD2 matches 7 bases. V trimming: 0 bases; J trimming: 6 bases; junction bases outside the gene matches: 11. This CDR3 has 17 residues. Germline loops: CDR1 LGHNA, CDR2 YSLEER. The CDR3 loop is CASSQDWGGSAGNEQFF. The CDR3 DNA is TGCGCCAGCAGCCAAGATTGGGGAGGGAGCGCCGGCAATGAGCAGTTCTTC.

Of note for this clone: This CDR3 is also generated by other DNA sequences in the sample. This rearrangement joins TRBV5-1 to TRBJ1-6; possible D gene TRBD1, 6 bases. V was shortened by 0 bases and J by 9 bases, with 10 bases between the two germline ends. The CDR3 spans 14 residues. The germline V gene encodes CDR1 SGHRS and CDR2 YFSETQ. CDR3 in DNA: TGCGCCAGCAGCTTGGACAGGGAGGGTTCACCCCTCCACTTT. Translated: CASSLDREGSPLHF.

The chain's CDR3 is CASRFIGGALAFF. CDR3 DNA sequence: TGCGCCAGCCGTTTCATAGGCGGGGCCTTGGCTTTCTTT. The chain employs TRBV10-1 and TRBJ1-1, with D possibly being TRBD1 (5 bases). Germline V lookup: CDR1 WNHNN, CDR2 SYGVQD (reference sequence). Trimming shortened V by 8 bases and J by 11 bases, and 21 bases separated the two germline ends. The CDR3 length is 13 residues.

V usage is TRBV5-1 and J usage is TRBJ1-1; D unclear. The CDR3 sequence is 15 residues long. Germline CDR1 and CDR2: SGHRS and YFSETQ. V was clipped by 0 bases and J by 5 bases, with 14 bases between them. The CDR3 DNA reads TGCGCCAGCAGCTTGGTCCCGGGAACATGGACTGAAGCTTTCTTT. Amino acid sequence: CASSLVPGTWTEAFF.

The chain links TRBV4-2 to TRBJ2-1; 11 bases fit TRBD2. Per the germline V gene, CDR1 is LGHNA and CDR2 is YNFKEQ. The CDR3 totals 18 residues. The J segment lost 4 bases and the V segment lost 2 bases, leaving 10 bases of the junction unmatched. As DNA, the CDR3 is TGTGCCAGCAGCCAAATAGCGGGAGGGCCCCTAGGGTACAATGAGCAGTTCTTC. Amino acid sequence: CASSQIAGGPLGYNEQFF.

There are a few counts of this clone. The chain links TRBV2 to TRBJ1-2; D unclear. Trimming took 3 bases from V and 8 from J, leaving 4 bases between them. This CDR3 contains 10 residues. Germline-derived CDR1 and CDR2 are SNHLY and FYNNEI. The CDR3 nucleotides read TGTGCCAGCAGTGAGAAGGGCTACACCTTC. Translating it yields CASSEKGYTF.

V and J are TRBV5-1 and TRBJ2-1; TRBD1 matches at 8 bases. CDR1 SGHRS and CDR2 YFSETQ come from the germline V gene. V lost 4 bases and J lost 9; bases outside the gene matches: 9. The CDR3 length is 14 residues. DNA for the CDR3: TGCGCCAGCAGCCCGCCTCAGGGGGCTGGTGAGCAGTTCTTC. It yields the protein CASSPPQGAGEQFF. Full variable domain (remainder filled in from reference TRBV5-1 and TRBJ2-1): KAGVTQTPRYLIKTRGQQVTLSCSPISGHRSVSWYQQTPGQGLQFLFEYFSETQRNKGNFPGRFSGRQFSNSRSEMNVSTLELGDSALYLCASSPPQGAGEQFFGPGTRLTVL.

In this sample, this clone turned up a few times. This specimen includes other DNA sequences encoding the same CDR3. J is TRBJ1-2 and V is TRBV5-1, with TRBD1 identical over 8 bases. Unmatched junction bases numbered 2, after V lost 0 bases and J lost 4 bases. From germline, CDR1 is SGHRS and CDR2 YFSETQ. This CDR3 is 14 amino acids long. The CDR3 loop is CASSLETGVYGYTF. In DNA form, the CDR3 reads TGCGCCAGCAGCTTGGAGACAGGGGTCTATGGCTACACCTTC.

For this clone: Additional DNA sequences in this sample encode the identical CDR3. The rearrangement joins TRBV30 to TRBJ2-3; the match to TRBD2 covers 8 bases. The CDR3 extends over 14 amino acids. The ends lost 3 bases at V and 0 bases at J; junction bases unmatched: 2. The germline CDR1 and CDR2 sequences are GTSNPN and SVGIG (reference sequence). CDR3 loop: CAWRLAGSTDTQYF. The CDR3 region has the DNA TGTGCCTGGAGGCTAGCGGGTAGCACAGATACGCAGTATTTT.

CDR3 bases: TGTGCCATCAGTGAGTCATTACTAGCGGTCGAGGATGAGCAGTTCTTC. Translation gives CAISESLLAVEDEQFF. The V and J genes are TRBV10-3 and TRBJ2-1; 8 positions match TRBD2. The CDR3 length is 16 residues. The ends lost 0 bases at V and 8 bases at J; junction bases unmatched: 9. Germline CDR1 ENHRY, CDR2 SYGVKD.

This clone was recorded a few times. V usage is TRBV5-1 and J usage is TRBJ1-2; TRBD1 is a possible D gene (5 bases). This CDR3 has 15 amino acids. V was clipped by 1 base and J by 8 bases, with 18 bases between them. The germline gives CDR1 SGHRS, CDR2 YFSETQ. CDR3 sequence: CASSLRYEGTTGYTF. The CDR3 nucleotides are TGCGCCAGCAGCTTGCGTTATGAGGGGACCACAGGCTACACCTTC.

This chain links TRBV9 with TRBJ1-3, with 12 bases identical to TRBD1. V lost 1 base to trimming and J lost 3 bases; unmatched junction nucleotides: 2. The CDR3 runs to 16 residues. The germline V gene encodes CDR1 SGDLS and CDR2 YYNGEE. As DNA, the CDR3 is TGTGCCAGCAGCGTATGGGACAGGGGGCGTGGAAACACCATATATTTT. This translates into CASSVWDRGRGNTIYF.

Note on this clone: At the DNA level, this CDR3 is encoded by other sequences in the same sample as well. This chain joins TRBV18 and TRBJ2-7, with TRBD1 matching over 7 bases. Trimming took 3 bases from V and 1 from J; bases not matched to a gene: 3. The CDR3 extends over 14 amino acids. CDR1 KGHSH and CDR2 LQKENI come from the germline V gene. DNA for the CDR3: TGTGCCAGCTCACCCCAGGGACAGTCCTACGAGCAGTACTTC. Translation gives CASSPQGQSYEQYF.

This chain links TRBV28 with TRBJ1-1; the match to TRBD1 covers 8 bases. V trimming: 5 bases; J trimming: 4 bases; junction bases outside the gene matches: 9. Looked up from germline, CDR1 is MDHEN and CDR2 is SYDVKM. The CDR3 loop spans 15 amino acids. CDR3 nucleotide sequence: TGTGCCAGCAGTCTACTAACCACAGGGGGCACTGAAGCTTTCTTT. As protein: CASSLLTTGGTEAFF.

CDR3 bases: TGTGCCAGCTCACCGGTAGACGGGGGCTACACCTTC. Its translation is CASSPVDGGYTF. The chain employs TRBV18 and TRBJ1-2; no firm D call. Germline-derived CDR1 and CDR2 are KGHSH and LQKENI. CDR3 size: 12 residues. The germline V and J ends were trimmed by 3 bases and 8 bases, with 10 bases remaining between them.